Listed below are T cell receptor beta chains from one sample, sequenced in a study of CD8+ T cells in alopecia areata. Measured with immunoSEQ multiplex PCR; TCRdb has only the in-frame clones, and not every one. The data contain 200,000 to 250,000 clones, 50% to 65% of them singletons. The input for sequencing was CD4+ T cells sorted from blood, taken at week 0. All receptors derive from a human donor with alopecia areata. Each CDR3 is given with its conserved first and last residue. D genes are given only for firm matches. Expanded clones get a size class; other rows say once, few or many, or leave the size out.

few	TRBV27	-	TRBJ1-2	CASSSQLLNYGYTF	TGTGCCAGCAGTTCCCAACTGTTAAACTATGGCTACACCTTC
-	TRBV30	TRBD1	TRBJ1-6	CAWAGTGNSPLHF	TGTGCCTGGGCCGGGACAGGGAATTCACCCCTCCACTTT
-	TRBV14	-	TRBJ2-5	CASSQERRETQYF	TGTGCCAGCAGCCAAGAACGCAGAGAGACCCAGTACTTC
-	TRBV2	-	TRBJ1-6	CASSGTGSYNSPLHF	TGTGCCAGCAGTGGGACGGGCTCCTATAATTCACCCCTCCACTTT
-	TRBV7-9	-	TRBJ2-3	CASSLTRGRGPDTQYF	TGTGCCAGCAGCTTAACGCGGGGGCGGGGTCCAGATACGCAGTATTTT
few	TRBV18	-	TRBJ1-1	CASSPSGTEAFF	TGTGCCAGCTCACCATCCGGCACTGAAGCTTTCTTT
-	TRBV15	TRBD1	TRBJ1-1	CATSSPKTGVVEAFF	TGTGCCACCAGCAGTCCCAAAACAGGGGTGGTTGAAGCTTTCTTT
-	TRBV5-1	-	TRBJ1-2	CASSLGESGYTF	TGCGCCAGCAGCTTGGGGGAATCTGGCTACACCTTC
-	TRBV4-2	TRBD2	TRBJ2-7	CASSPSGGGYEQYF	TGTGCCAGCAGCCCTAGCGGGGGGGGCTACGAGCAGTACTTC
-	TRBV4-1	TRBD1	TRBJ2-4	CASSQVTGGARWAKNIQYF	TGCGCCAGCAGCCAGGTGACAGGGGGCGCGAGATGGGCCAAAAACATTCAGTACTTC
-	TRBV30	TRBD1	TRBJ2-5	CAWRTGGAETQYF	TGTGCCTGGAGGACAGGGGGCGCGGAGACCCAGTACTTC
few	TRBV29-1	TRBD1	TRBJ1-1	CSVSGQEDTEAFF	TGCAGCGTGTCGGGACAGGAGGACACTGAAGCTTTCTTT
-	TRBV30	-	TRBJ2-1	CAWTWLDEQFF	TGTGCCTGGACTTGGCTCGATGAGCAGTTCTTC
-	TRBV18	-	TRBJ2-5	CASSPAIGTQETQYF	TGTGCCAGCTCACCGGCCATAGGGACCCAAGAGACCCAGTACTTC
-	TRBV5-1	-	TRBJ1-1	CASSGTPHGTGNTEAFF	TGCGCCAGCAGCGGAACCCCCCACGGGACTGGAAACACTGAAGCTTTCTTT
-	TRBV29-1	-	TRBJ1-1	CSVEIVGTEAFF	TGCAGCGTTGAAATAGTGGGCACTGAAGCTTTCTTT
-	TRBV30	TRBD1	TRBJ1-2	CAWSMTGTYGYTF	TGTGCCTGGAGTATGACAGGGACATATGGCTACACCTTC
-	TRBV29-1	-	TRBJ2-7	CSVKGRLYSYEQYF	TGCAGCGTGAAGGGACGGCTCTACTCCTACGAGCAGTACTTC
-	TRBV5-1	-	TRBJ2-7	CASSWRSASYEQYF	TGCGCCAGCAGCTGGCGGTCGGCTTCCTACGAGCAGTACTTC
few	TRBV6-1	-	TRBJ1-2	CASSEADEGGYTF	TGTGCCAGCAGTGAAGCGGATGAAGGTGGCTACACCTTC
-	TRBV30	-	TRBJ2-3	CAWSRGGKPDTQYF	TGTGCCTGGAGTAGGGGGGGCAAGCCAGATACGCAGTATTTT
few	TRBV9	TRBD1	TRBJ1-2	CASSVGGTAYGYTF	TGTGCCAGCAGCGTAGGCGGGACAGCGTATGGCTACACCTTC
-	TRBV29-1	-	TRBJ1-1	CSVRQEANTEAFF	TGCAGCGTTCGACAGGAGGCGAACACTGAAGCTTTCTTT
-	TRBV27	TRBD1	TRBJ2-7	CASSYRWTGLYEQYF	TGTGCCAGCAGTTATCGTTGGACAGGGTTGTACGAGCAGTACTTC
-	TRBV30	-	TRBJ1-6	CAWRHLENSPLHF	TGTGCCTGGAGACACTTGGAGAATTCACCCCTCCACTTT
-	TRBV30	TRBD1	TRBJ1-4	CAWSRQGLGEKLFF	TGTGCCTGGAGCCGACAGGGGCTAGGGGAAAAACTGTTTTTT
once	TRBV30	TRBD2	TRBJ2-7	CAWSSSTSGVHYEQYF	TGTGCCTGGAGTTCCTCTACTAGCGGAGTACACTACGAGCAGTACTTC
many	TRBV15	-	TRBJ1-2	CATSREAGRDGYTF	TGTGCCACCAGCAGAGAGGCAGGGCGGGATGGCTACACCTTC
few	TRBV5-1	TRBD1	TRBJ1-1	CASSFRGQGSGTEAFF	TGCGCCAGCAGCTTTCGCGGACAGGGGTCGGGGACTGAAGCTTTCTTT
-	TRBV30	-	TRBJ2-7	CAWSSGITYEQYF	TGTGCCTGGAGTTCAGGGATTACCTACGAGCAGTACTTC
-	TRBV13	TRBD2	TRBJ2-1	CASSRTSGGNEQFF	TGTGCCAGCAGCCGGACTAGCGGGGGGAACGAGCAGTTCTTC
-	TRBV30	-	TRBJ1-1	CAWTFSSRGDTEAFF	TGTGCCTGGACGTTCTCATCCAGAGGCGACACTGAAGCTTTCTTT
-	TRBV29-1	-	TRBJ1-6	CSVEEVATRAAVSPLHF	TGCAGCGTTGAAGAGGTGGCGACCCGGGCGGCGGTATCACCCCTCCACTTT
once	TRBV2	TRBD2	TRBJ2-1	CASSRLASGSKFF	TGTGCCAGCAGTAGACTAGCATCAGGTAGTAAGTTCTTC
-	TRBV19	-	TRBJ1-1	CASRGPQDRTEAFF	TGTGCCAGTAGGGGGCCGCAGGACCGCACTGAAGCTTTCTTT
-	TRBV30	-	TRBJ2-4	CSSSGIRINSKNIQYF	TGCTCTTCTTCGGGTATCAGGATTAATAGCAAAAACATTCAGTACTTC
-	TRBV29-1	-	TRBJ1-2	CSVRPSRYGYTF	TGCAGCGTTCGCCCCTCAAGGTATGGCTACACCTTC
-	TRBV25-1	TRBD2	TRBJ2-3	CASSAGTSGSTDTQYF	TGTGCCAGCAGTGCCGGGACTAGCGGTAGCACAGATACGCAGTATTTT
once	TRBV7-2	-	TRBJ1-4	CASSLTAFEKLFF	TGTGCCAGCAGCTTAACGGCTTTTGAAAAACTGTTTTTT
-	TRBV19	-	TRBJ1-6	CASSPAADSPLHF	TGTGCCAGTAGTCCCGCCGCTGATTCACCCCTCCACTTT
-	TRBV2	-	TRBJ1-5	CASSEAPPGQPQHF	TGTGCCAGCAGTGAAGCCCCTCCGGGTCAGCCCCAGCATTTT
few	TRBV5-1	TRBD1	TRBJ2-7	CASSLAGQDYEQYF	TGCGCCAGCAGCTTGGCGGGACAGGACTACGAGCAGTACTTC
-	TRBV29-1	-	TRBJ1-1	CSVLTANTEAFF	TGCAGCGTCTTGACAGCGAACACTGAAGCTTTCTTT
-	TRBV30	-	TRBJ1-3	CAWSVGWTGNTIYF	TGTGCCTGGAGTGTCGGGTGGACTGGAAACACCATATATTTT
-	TRBV30	TRBD2	TRBJ2-2	CAWSSGTVRELFF	TGTGCCTGGAGTAGCGGGACGGTGAGGGAGCTGTTTTTT
few	TRBV27	-	TRBJ1-2	CASSPRRANYGYTF	TGTGCCAGCAGTCCCAGGAGAGCTAACTATGGCTACACCTTC
-	TRBV2	TRBD2	TRBJ2-7	CASSERLAGSFGYEQYF	TGTGCCAGCAGTGAACGGCTAGCGGGATCCTTTGGCTACGAGCAGTACTTC
-	TRBV27	TRBD1	TRBJ1-2	CASSSGTGNYGYTF	TGTGCCAGCAGTTCCGGGACAGGGAACTATGGCTACACCTTC
-	TRBV28	-	TRBJ1-5	CASSLSDQPQHF	TGTGCCAGCAGTTTATCTGATCAGCCCCAGCATTTT
few	TRBV4-1	-	TRBJ2-3	CASSQDLSSTDTQYF	TGCGCCAGCAGCCAAGACTTGTCTAGCACAGATACGCAGTATTTT
-	TRBV5-1	-	TRBJ2-1	CASSAGHQTNEQFF	TGCGCCAGCAGCGCCGGACACCAGACCAATGAGCAGTTCTTC
few	TRBV9	-	TRBJ2-5	CASSVGSWVTHQETQYF	TGTGCCAGCAGCGTAGGGTCGTGGGTAACCCACCAAGAGACCCAGTACTTC
few	TRBV5-1	-	TRBJ2-3	CASSRNERYTDTQYF	TGCGCCAGCAGCCGAAATGAGCGGTACACAGATACGCAGTATTTT
-	TRBV4-2	-	TRBJ2-7	CASSQDISRYEQYF	TGTGCCAGCAGCCAAGATATTTCGCGCTACGAGCAGTACTTC
few	TRBV7-2	-	TRBJ2-7	CASSSRSYEQYF	TGTGCCAGCAGCTCCCGGTCCTACGAGCAGTACTTC
-	TRBV5-6	TRBD1	TRBJ1-2	CASSRRSSQGDYGYTF	TGTGCCAGCAGCCGACGGTCTTCACAGGGGGACTATGGCTACACCTTC